The subject of this entry is one T cell receptor beta chain. The sample originates from a study of blood T cell repertoires in COVID-19. On the study more broadly: Acute-phase and convalescent COVID-19 samples originated in the United States, Italy and Spain.

Germline V CDR1 and CDR2: MNHEY, SVGAGI. The ends were cut back, 1 base at V and 6 bases at J, with 13 bases in the middle. CDR3 length: 15 amino acids. The repertoire was sequenced with immunoSEQ multiplex PCR; TCRdb's copy has only in-frame clones and lacks some. The repertoire holds some 320,000 clones, roughly 90% seen once, with around 2.6% in the top ten. Self-reported history from a screening survey and questionnaire set each donor's cohort. The source of this sequence is a man between 60 and 70 years old who had recovered from COVID-19. The rearrangement links TRBV6-5 to TRBJ1-5, with a possible D match to TRBD1 (5 bases). Input material: PBMCs or T cells enriched from blood (not recorded which). The DNA of the CDR3 is TGTGCCAGCAGTTACTTGACGCAGGGCGGTCAGCCCCAGCATTTT. This gives the protein CASSYLTQGGQPQHF.